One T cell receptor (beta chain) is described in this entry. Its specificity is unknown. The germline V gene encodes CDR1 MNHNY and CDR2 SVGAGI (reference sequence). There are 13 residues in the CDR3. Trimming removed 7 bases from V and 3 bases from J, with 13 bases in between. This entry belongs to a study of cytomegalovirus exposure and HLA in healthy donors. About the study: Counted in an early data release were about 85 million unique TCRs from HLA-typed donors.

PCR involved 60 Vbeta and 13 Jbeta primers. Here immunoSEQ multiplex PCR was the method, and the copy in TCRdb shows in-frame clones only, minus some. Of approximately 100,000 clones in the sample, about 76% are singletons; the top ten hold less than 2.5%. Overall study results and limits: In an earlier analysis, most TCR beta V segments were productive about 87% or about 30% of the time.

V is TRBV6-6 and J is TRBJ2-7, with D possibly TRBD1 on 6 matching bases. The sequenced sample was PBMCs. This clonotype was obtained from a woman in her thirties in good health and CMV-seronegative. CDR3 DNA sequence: TGTGCCAGCACCGACAGGCCGCGCTACGAGCAGTACTTC. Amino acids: CASTDRPRYEQYF.